This paragraph reports one T cell receptor (beta chain). These data originate in a study of T cell changes during pregnancy in multiple sclerosis. Generated by immunoSEQ multiplex PCR, the TCRdb table keeps only in-frame clones and is missing some. The sample consists of 70,000 to 90,000 clones, about 93% of them appearing once. In germline, CDR1 is MRHNA, CDR2 SNTAGT. The CDR3 is 14 residues long. V was cut by 10 bases and J by 1 base, with 13 bases left in between. The source of this sequence is a female donor with multiple sclerosis, enrolled in a pregnancy study. The chain joins TRBV6-4 to TRBJ2-2, with TRBD2 as a possible D gene (5 bases). Sequenced material: peripheral blood, taken in the first trimester of pregnancy. The CDR3 DNA reads as TGTGCCACCTCTATGGGGAGGAACACCGGGGAGCTGTTTTTT. Translating it yields CATSMGRNTGELFF.